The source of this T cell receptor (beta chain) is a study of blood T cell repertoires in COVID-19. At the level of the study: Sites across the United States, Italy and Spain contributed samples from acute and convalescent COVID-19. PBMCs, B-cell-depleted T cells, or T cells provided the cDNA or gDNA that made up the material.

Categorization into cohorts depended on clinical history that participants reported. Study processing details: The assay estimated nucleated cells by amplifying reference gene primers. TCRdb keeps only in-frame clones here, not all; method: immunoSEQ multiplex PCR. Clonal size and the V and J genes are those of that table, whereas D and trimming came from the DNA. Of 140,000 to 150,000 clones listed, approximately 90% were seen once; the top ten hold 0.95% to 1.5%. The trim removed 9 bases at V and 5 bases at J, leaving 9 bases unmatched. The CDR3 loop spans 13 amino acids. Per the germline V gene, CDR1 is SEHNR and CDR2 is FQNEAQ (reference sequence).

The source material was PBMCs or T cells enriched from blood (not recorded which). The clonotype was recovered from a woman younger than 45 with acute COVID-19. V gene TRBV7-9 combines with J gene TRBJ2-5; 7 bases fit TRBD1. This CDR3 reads CASRQGGVETQYF. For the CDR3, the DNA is TGTGCCAGTAGACAGGGTGGCGTGGAGACCCAGTACTTC.